A single sample gave rise to the 21 T cell receptor beta chains below, sequenced in a study of blood T cells in healthy people across ages. PCR was performed a second time for roughly 7 to 11 cycles using a sample-barcoded 5' primer and a J-beta primer mix. Via MiXCR, TCRdb re-called the 5' RACE reads, giving one row per CDR3 protein. The table lists fewer than 900,000 distinct CDR3 sequences, approximately 39% of them singletons. Input material: blood. The receptors shown here come from a woman aged 60-70 years in good health.

The sample holds a few counts of this clonotype. The rearrangement links TRBV28 to TRBJ2-7; the D gene is possibly TRBD2 (7 bases). Germline V gives CDR1 MDHEN, CDR2 SYDVKM. The CDR3 sequence is 13 residues long. V gave up 5 bases and J gave up 7 bases, with 15 bases separating them. The CDR3 nucleotides are TGTGCCAGCAGTAGGGGGGGGGCGGAAGAGCAGTACTTC. Protein sequence: CASSRGGAEEQYF.

The V gene is TRBV20-1, the J gene TRBJ2-7, with D possibly being TRBD1 or TRBD2 (5 bases each). Germline values: CDR1 DFQATT, CDR2 SNEGSKA (reference sequence). The CDR3 runs 13 residues. V was trimmed by 5 bases and J by 2 bases, leaving 13 bases between them. CDR3 amino acids: CSAAGTEAYEQYF. In DNA form, the CDR3 reads TGCAGTGCTGCCGGGACCGAGGCCTACGAGCAGTACTTC.

The chain recombines TRBV12-3 or TRBV12-4 with TRBJ2-2; D remains ambiguous. V dropped 0 bases and J dropped 9 bases, with 2 bases sitting between them. The CDR3 runs to 11 residues. The CDR3 region is CASSLAWELFF. The CDR3, as DNA: TGTGCCAGCAGTTTAGCATGGGAGCTGTTTTTT.

The CDR3 nucleotides are TGTGCCAGCAGCCCACAGACAGGGAGGGTAGAGACCCAGTACTTC. This translates into CASSPQTGRVETQYF. The V and J genes are TRBV11-2 and TRBJ2-5; D is tentatively TRBD1 or TRBD2 (7 bases each). CDR1 is SGHAT, CDR2 FQNNGV, per germline. V was pared by 5 bases and J by 4 bases, with 17 bases between. This CDR3 region has 15 residues.

In this sample, this clonotype turned up many times. V and J are TRBV12-3 or TRBV12-4 and TRBJ2-5; the D is unclear. This CDR3 spans 14 amino acids. Trimming shortened V by 5 bases and J by 2 bases, and 12 bases separated the two germline ends. The CDR3 nucleotides read TGTGCCAGCAGTAGCTCCTCCCGGCAAGAGACCCAGTACTTC. Protein product: CASSSSSRQETQYF.

In this sample, this clonotype turned up many times. The chain combines TRBV15 with TRBJ2-1, with 7 bases aligning to TRBD2. This CDR3 contains 16 residues. CDR1 LNHNV and CDR2 YYDKDF come from the germline V gene (reference sequence). The ends lost 3 bases at V and 3 bases at J; junction bases unmatched: 8. CDR3 in DNA: TGTGCCACCAGCAGGGATACGGGGGGTGGCTACAATGAGCAGTTCTTC. This sequence encodes CATSRDTGGGYNEQFF.

The table lists this clonotype with a count of one. The V and J genes are TRBV3-1 and TRBJ1-2; TRBD1 agrees at 10 bases. The CDR3 runs 14 residues. CDR1 is LGHDT, CDR2 YNNKEL, per germline (reference sequence). V lost 1 base, J lost 7 bases, and 3 bases stayed unmatched. In nucleotides, the CDR3 is TGTGCCAGCAGCCAAGGACAGGGGGCAAGTGGCTACACCTTC. Protein product: CASSQGQGASGYTF.

This clonotype came up a few times. The rearrangement uses TRBV5-1 and TRBJ2-3; D remains ambiguous. Trimming shortened V by 0 bases and J by 0 bases, and 5 bases separated the two germline ends. From germline, CDR1 is SGHRS and CDR2 YFSETQ. CDR3 length equals 14 residues. DNA for the CDR3: TGCGCCAGCAGCTTGGATGTTAGCACAGATACGCAGTATTTT. This codes for CASSLDVSTDTQYF.

This clonotype was seen a few times. The chain recombines TRBV7-2 with TRBJ2-5, with D hard to call. Germline CDR1 SGHTA, CDR2 FQGNSA. The CDR3 covers 18 residues. V was clipped by 1 base and J by 5 bases, with 23 bases between them. CDR3 coding DNA: TGTGCCAGCAGCTTAGATTTGGGCGGACCGACTGTCGGGGAGACCCAGTACTTC. Translation gives CASSLDLGGPTVGETQYF.

The chain links TRBV10-3 to TRBJ1-6; a possible D gene is TRBD1 (5 bases). CDR1 and CDR2 (germline): ENHRY, SYGVKD. This CDR3 is built from 16 residues. The germline V and J ends were trimmed by 0 bases and 10 bases, with 16 bases remaining between them. CDR3 sequence (DNA): TGTGCCATCAGTGAGTCGAAGGATCAGGGCGAGTCACCCCTCCACTTT. Translating it yields CAISESKDQGESPLHF.

This clonotype was detected ten times or more. The rearrangement joins TRBV10-3 to TRBJ2-7; D is tentatively TRBD1 or TRBD2 (5 bases each). V was shortened by 7 bases and J by 5 bases, with 15 bases between the two germline ends. The germline V gene encodes CDR1 ENHRY and CDR2 SYGVKD. CDR3 length: 13 residues. Here the CDR3 reads CAITRDGGHEQYF. The CDR3 DNA is TGTGCCATCACCAGGGACGGAGGCCACGAGCAGTACTTC.

The V call is TRBV19, the J call TRBJ2-1, with D perhaps TRBD2 (5 bases). Germline V gene sequence: CDR1 LNHDA, CDR2 SQIVND (reference sequence). Trimming left V 4 bases short and J 5 bases short, with 9 bases between. The CDR3 sequence is 13 residues long. Here the CDR3 reads CASSTTSHNEQFF. CDR3 in DNA: TGTGCCAGTAGTACAACTAGTCACAATGAGCAGTTCTTC.

As concerns this clonotype: A read error may account for a junction end that differs from germline. The gene calls are TRBV12-3 or TRBV12-4 and TRBJ2-5; D gene ambiguous. The CDR3 has 13 amino acids. The chain's CDR3 is CASSFGSQEAQYF. As DNA, the CDR3 is TGTGCCAGCAGTTTCGGCTCCCAAGAGGCCCAGTACTTC.

V and J are TRBV12-3 or TRBV12-4 and TRBJ2-7, with a possible D match to TRBD2 (6 bases). V shed 7 bases and J shed 2 bases, with 12 bases lying between them. The CDR3 covers 13 residues. The CDR3, as DNA: TGTGCCAGCAACCGCGGGGAAACCTACGAGCAGTACTTC. It codes for CASNRGETYEQYF.

V usage is TRBV7-2 and J usage is TRBJ2-7, with D possibly being TRBD1 or TRBD2 (7 bases each). With the DNA end fitting TRBJ2-5 better, the J assignment may be wrong. CDR3 length: 16 residues. The germline V gene has CDR1 SGHTA and CDR2 FQGNSA. The CDR3: CASSLVARGGGETQYF. The CDR3 DNA is TGTGCCAGCAGCTTAGTAGCCAGGGGGGGTGGGGAGACCCAGTACTTC.

The rearrangement joins TRBV7-8 to TRBJ1-2; D unresolved. This CDR3 has 15 amino acids. The V and J ends lost 1 base and 5 bases respectively, with 14 bases between them. Germline loops: CDR1 SGHVS, CDR2 FQNEAQ. This CDR3 is CASSLGAGKQYGYTF. The CDR3 nucleotides read TGTGCCAGCAGCTTAGGGGCCGGGAAACAGTATGGCTACACCTTC.

At least ten counts were recorded for this clonotype. This rearrangement joins TRBV12-3 or TRBV12-4 to TRBJ2-5; D is ambiguous. There are 11 residues in the CDR3. V lost 6 bases, J lost 4 bases, and 6 bases lay in between. CDR3 coding DNA: TGTGCCAGCAGCTCGGCAGAGACCCAGTACTTC. Protein: CASSSAETQYF.

This clonotype was seen only a few times. The genes are TRBV12-3 or TRBV12-4 and TRBJ1-6; 9 bases are a match to TRBD1. CDR3 length equals 13 residues. The ends lost 10 bases at V and 9 bases at J; junction bases unmatched: 7. CDR3 residues: CAISGQGISPLHF. In DNA form, the CDR3 reads TGTGCCATTTCGGGACAGGGTATTTCACCCCTCCACTTT.

This clonotype was detected a few times. The chain has TRBV4-2 and TRBJ2-4; TRBD2 aligns across 13 bases. The J call may be mistaken, given a closer DNA end match to TRBJ2-5. CDR1 is LGHNA and CDR2 is YNFKEQ in the germline V gene. The CDR3 sequence is 16 residues long. The CDR3 region has the DNA TGTGCCAGCAGCCACCCCGGACTAGCGGGAGAAGAGACCCAGTACTTC. Translation gives CASSHPGLAGEETQYF.

CDR3 loop: CASSPPYRVEGYTF. The CDR3, as DNA: TGTGCCAGCTCACCTCCATACAGGGTTGAGGGCTACACCTTC. This chain links TRBV18 with TRBJ1-2, with D maybe TRBD1 (6 bases). V was clipped by 3 bases and J by 8 bases, with 16 bases between them. CDR3 length: 14 amino acids. CDR1 is KGHSH, CDR2 LQKENI, per germline.

In its sample, this clonotype was seen a few times. The chain has TRBV20-1 and TRBJ2-5; D may be TRBD2 (5 bases). Trimming took 5 bases from V and 1 from J, leaving 14 bases between them. From germline, CDR1 is DFQATT and CDR2 SNEGSKA (reference sequence). The CDR3 runs to 14 residues. Here the CDR3 reads CSAEEPAAQETQYF. CDR3 nucleotide sequence: TGCAGTGCTGAGGAACCAGCGGCCCAAGAGACCCAGTACTTC.